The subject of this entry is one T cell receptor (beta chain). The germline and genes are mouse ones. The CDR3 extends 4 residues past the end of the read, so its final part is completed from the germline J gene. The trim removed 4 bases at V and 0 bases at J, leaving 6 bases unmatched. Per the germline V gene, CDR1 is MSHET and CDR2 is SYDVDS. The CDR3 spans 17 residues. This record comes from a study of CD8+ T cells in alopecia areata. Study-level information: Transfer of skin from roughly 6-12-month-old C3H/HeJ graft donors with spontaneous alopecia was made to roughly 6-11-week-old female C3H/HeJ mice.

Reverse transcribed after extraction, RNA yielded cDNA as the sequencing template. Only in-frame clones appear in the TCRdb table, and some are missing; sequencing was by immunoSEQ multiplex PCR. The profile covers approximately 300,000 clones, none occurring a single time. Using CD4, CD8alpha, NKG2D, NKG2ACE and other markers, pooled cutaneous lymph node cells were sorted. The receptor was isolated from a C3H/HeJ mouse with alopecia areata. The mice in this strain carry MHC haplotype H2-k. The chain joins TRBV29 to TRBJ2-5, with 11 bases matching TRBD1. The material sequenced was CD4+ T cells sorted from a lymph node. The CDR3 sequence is CASSSPGQGVNQDTQYF. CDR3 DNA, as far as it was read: TGTGCTAGCAGTTCTCCGGGACAGGGGGTAAACCAAGAC. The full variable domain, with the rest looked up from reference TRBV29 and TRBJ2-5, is DMKVTQMPRYLIKRMGENVLLECGQDMSHETMYWYRQDPGLGLQLIYISYDVDSNSEGDIPKGYRVSRKKREHFSLILDSAKTNQTSVYFCASSSPGQGVNQDTQYFGPGTRLLVL.